This TCR beta chain appears in the sequencing data of a study of blood T cell repertoires in COVID-19. Symptom resolution, clearance, or two negative PCRs marked the recovered donors of Cohort 3. Per the original methods: Cell counts per sample came from amplifying reference gene primers. Repertoires were generated with immunoSEQ multiplex PCR, while TCRdb's copy carries only in-frame clones and drops some. The V and J calls and clone size were taken over from that table, and D and trimming were inferred from the DNA. Here the sample spans about 180,000 clones, 75% to 85% being singletons. The CDR3 length is 13 residues. Trimming took off 6 bases at V and 6 bases at J, with 12 bases between the two ends. Germline CDR1 and CDR2: KGHSH and LQKENI.

The sample consisted of PBMCs or T cells enriched from blood (not recorded which). The source is a man in his fifties or sixties who had recovered from COVID-19. The V call is TRBV18, the J call TRBJ1-5, with D maybe TRBD1 (5 bases). The CDR3 here is CASSTGGIQPQHF. The CDR3 DNA follows: TGTGCCAGCTCCACCGGGGGGATTCAGCCCCAGCATTTT.